Below, one T cell receptor (beta chain) is given with its context. The CDR3 consists of 15 residues. Per germline, CDR1 MNHNY and CDR2 SVGAGI (reference sequence). The germline V and J ends were trimmed by 6 bases and 3 bases, with 12 bases remaining between them. In the original workflow: Reference gene primer amplification yielded estimated nucleated cell counts. Method: immunoSEQ multiplex PCR; TCRdb's copy keeps in-frame clones and lacks some. V, J and clone size were drawn from that table, and D and trimming were deduced from the DNA. The profile shows around 130,000 clones, roughly 90% of them singletons. The sample comes from a study of blood T cell repertoires in COVID-19. The wider study: The United States, Italy and Spain supplied acute and convalescent COVID-19 samples. Nucleic acid was either cDNA or gDNA, and it came from T cells, B-cell-depleted T cells, or PBMCs.

The TCR was taken from a man between 65 and 80 years old with active COVID-19. The source material was peripheral blood. This chain connects TRBV6-6 to TRBJ1-6, with D possibly TRBD1 on 6 matching bases. The CDR3 protein is CASSPLDSYNSPLHF. In DNA, the CDR3 is TGTGCCAGCAGCCCCCTGGACAGCTATAATTCACCCCTCCACTTT.